The source of this TCR beta chain is a study of molecular identifiers for immune sequencing clone quantification (dated by TCRdb to about 2018). Regarding the study in general: For a replicate experiment, RNA from around 20,000 or 100,000 naive CD8 T cells was divided into five aliquots, of which four were sequenced. This methods study used CD8 T cells to benchmark TCR RNA copy counting and molecular-identifier clustering-based TCR repertoire sequencing (MIDCIRS).

This clonotype was observed many times. Its specific antigen is unknown. No clone much larger than this one lies a single base away; base qualities are absent. The CDR3 runs 15 amino acids, cysteine and phenylalanine included. Of all the DNA, just the CDR3 is kept, 45 bases in frame from base 1. Based on the germline V gene, the CDR1 and CDR2 sequences are SQVTM and ANQGSEA. V is pared back by 3 bases and J by 3 bases, with 17 bases lying between the germline termini. The library was generated by PCR. Sequencing instrument: NextSeq 500. Bulk TCR libraries were made following a previously described method, with the TCR primers given in Table S5. Total RNA was purified with the Qiagen AllPrep DNA/RNA kit. Reads from multiple sequencing runs of the same library were pooled before analysis. In the paper's pipeline: Reads were retained only if their TCR constant sequence matched exactly, and those retained reads were trimmed to 150 nt and grouped according to their 12-nt molecular barcodes. Reads within each barcode group were sub-clustered using a 15% Levenshtein threshold, and quality-weighted consensus sequences were constructed for each RNA molecule. Non-functional sequences were excluded, and lower-count sequences lying one edit away from another sequence were also excluded. Based on a fit of two negative binomial distributions, barcode sub-clusters having less than 20% of the maximum read count were discarded. TCRdb reprocessed the public reads (quality trimming at Q25 with fastp, clone calling with MiXCR) and kept in-frame beta chains. Under each unique CDR3 protein, matching rows form one entry showing the most common genes and DNA. What appears here as the V and J calls and clone size reflects TCRdb's work, not the paper's. The sample data list more than 550,000 distinct CDR3 sequences, and roughly 23% of these were observed just once. Of the sample, 0.78% falls within the top ten clones.

Libraries of naive CD8 T cells were built from about 21,000 to 970,000 sorted cells, with 10%, 30% or 50% of the purified RNA used. On a BD FACSAria II, naive CD8 T cells were FACS-sorted as CD8+CD4-CCR7+CD45RA+ and collected into RLT Plus buffer. To test detection sensitivity, Jurkat RNA equivalent to roughly eleven TCR copies was spiked into samples of roughly 18,000-1,000,000 naive CD8 T cells. CD8 T cells were enriched with RosetteSep CD8+ T Cell Enrichment Cocktail and Ficoll-Paque, followed by ACK red cell lysis. Results and caveats for the whole study, not just this receptor: About 2.9 recovered TCR RNA copies per cell were obtained by modeling, versus about 10 by digital PCR, implying a capture efficiency of 30% to 35%. Naive libraries contained spiked-in Jurkat TCR RNA (around ten copies' worth), which is not part of the donor repertoire. In CMV-specific effector cells, clones with more than 20 RNA copies accounted for over 97% of molecules, whereas in naive cells such clones accounted for under 1%. Identical TCR molecules sharing a barcode could cause highly expanded clone sizes to be underestimated. Spiked-in Jurkat TCR RNA equal to a single cell's worth was reported to be detectable even within 1,100,000 naive CD8 T cells. When barcode sub-clustering was left out, chimeric consensus sequences inflated TCR diversity, with chimeras reaching as high as 47%.

The chain is made from TRBV29-1 and TRBJ2-5; matching of 6 bases hints at TRBD2 as the D gene. The sequenced material came from naive CD8+ T cells from blood, with Jurkat cell RNA spiked in. The cell subset or site label on this specimen signifies: FACS-sorted CD8+CD4-CCR7+CD45RA+ naive T cells. The receptor was isolated from a human donor in good health. Some libraries in this study had Jurkat cell RNA spiked in. In nucleotides, the sequence is TGCAGCGTTGAGGAGGCGGGGAAGGCGGAAGAGACCCAGTACTTC. Translated, this gives CSVEEAGKAEETQYF.